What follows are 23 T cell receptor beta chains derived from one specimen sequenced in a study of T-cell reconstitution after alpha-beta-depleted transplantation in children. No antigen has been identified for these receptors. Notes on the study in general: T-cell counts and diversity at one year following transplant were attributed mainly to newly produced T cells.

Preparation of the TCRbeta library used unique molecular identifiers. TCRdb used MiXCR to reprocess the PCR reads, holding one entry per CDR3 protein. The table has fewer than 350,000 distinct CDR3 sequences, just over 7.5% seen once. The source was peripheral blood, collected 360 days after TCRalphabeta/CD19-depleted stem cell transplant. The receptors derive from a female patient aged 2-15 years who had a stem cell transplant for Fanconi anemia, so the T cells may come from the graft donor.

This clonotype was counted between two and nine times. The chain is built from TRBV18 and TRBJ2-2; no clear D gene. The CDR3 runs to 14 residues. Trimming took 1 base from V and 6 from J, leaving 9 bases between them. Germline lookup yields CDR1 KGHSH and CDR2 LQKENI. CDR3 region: CASSPRAGPGELFF. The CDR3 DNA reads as TGTGCCAGCTCACCACGGGCCGGTCCCGGGGAGCTGTTTTTT.

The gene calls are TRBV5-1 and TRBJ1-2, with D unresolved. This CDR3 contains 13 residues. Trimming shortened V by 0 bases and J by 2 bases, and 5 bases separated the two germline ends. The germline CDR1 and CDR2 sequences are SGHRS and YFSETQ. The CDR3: CASSLGTNYGYTF. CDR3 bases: TGCGCCAGCAGCTTGGGGACGAACTATGGCTACACCTTC.

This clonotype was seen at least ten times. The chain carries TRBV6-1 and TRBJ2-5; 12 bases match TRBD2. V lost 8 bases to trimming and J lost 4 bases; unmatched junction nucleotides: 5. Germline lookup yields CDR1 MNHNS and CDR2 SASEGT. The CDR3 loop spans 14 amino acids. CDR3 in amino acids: CASRRLAGAETQYF. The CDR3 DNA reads TGTGCCAGCCGCCGACTAGCGGGAGCAGAGACCCAGTACTTC.

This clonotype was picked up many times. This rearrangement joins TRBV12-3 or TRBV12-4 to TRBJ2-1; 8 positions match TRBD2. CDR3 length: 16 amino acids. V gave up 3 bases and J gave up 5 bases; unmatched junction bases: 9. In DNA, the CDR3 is TGTGCCAGCAGTTTTGCGGGGCGGGGGGTGAACAATGAGCAGTTCTTC. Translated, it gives CASSFAGRGVNNEQFF.

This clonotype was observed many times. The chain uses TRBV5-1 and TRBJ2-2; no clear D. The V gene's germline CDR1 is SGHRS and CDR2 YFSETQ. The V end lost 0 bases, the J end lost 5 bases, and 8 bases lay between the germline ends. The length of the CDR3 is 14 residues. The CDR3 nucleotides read TGCGCCAGCAGCTTGGGGGCAGCAACCGGGGAGCTGTTTTTT. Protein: CASSLGAATGELFF.

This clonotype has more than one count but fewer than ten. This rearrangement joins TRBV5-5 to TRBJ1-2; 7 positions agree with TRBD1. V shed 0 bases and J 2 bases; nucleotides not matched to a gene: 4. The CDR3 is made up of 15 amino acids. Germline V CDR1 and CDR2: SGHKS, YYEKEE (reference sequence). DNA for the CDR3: TGTGCCAGCAGCTTGGGACAGGGTCTGAACTATGGCTACACCTTC. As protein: CASSLGQGLNYGYTF.

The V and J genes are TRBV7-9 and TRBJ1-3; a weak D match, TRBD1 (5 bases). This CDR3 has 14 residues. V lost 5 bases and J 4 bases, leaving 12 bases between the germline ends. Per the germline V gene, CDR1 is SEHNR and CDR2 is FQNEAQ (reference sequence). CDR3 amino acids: CASSVREFGNTIYF. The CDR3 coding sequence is TGTGCCAGCAGCGTCAGGGAGTTCGGAAACACCATATATTTT.

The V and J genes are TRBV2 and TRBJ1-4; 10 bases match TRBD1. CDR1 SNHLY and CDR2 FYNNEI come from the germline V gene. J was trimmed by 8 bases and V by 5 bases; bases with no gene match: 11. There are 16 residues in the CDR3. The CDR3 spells CASSTHPGQGTEKLFF. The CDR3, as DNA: TGTGCCAGCAGTACTCATCCGGGACAGGGGACCGAAAAACTGTTTTTT.

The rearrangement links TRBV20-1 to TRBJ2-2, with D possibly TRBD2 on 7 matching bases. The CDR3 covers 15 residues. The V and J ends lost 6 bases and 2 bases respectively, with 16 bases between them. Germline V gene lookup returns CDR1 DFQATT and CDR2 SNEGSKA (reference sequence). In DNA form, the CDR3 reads TGCAGTGCAAGGGGGGGCCCACCAAACACCGGGGAGCTGTTTTTT. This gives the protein CSARGGPPNTGELFF.

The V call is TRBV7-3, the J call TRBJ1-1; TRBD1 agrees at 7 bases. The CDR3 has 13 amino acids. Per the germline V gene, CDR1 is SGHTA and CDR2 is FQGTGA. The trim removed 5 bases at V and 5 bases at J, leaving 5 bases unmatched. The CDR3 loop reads CASSLRQGTEAFF. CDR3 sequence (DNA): TGTGCCAGCAGCCTAAGACAGGGAACTGAAGCTTTCTTT.

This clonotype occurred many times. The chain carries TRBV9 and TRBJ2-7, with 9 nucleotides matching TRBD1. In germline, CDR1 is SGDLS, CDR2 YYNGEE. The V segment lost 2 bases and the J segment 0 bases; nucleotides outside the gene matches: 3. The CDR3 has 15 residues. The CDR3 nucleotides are TGTGCCAGCAGCGTGGGACAGGGCTACTCCTACGAGCAGTACTTC. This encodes CASSVGQGYSYEQYF.

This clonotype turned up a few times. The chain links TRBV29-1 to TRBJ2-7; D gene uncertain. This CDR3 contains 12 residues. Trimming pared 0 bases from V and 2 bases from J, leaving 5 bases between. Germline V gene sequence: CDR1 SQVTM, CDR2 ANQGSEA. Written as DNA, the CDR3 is TGCAGCGTTGAAGAGGCCCCCTACGAGCAGTACTTC. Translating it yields CSVEEAPYEQYF.

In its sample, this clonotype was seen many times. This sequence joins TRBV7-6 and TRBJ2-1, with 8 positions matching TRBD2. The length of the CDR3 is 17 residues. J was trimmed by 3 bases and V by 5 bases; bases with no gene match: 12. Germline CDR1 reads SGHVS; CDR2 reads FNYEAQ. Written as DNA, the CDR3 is TGTGCCAGCAGCCCTACTCGCGCGGGGGGAAACTACAATGAGCAGTTCTTC. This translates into CASSPTRAGGNYNEQFF.

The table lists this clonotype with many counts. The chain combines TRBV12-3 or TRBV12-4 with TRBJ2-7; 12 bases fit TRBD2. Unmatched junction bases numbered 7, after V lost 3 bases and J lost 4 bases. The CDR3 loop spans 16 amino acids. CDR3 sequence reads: CASSFDWTSGKYEQYF. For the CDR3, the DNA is TGTGCCAGCAGTTTCGATTGGACTAGCGGGAAATACGAGCAGTACTTC.

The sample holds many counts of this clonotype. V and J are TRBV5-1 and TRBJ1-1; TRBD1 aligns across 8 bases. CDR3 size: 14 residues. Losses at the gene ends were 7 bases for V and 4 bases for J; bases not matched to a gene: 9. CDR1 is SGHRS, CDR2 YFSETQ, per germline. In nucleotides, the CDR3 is TGCGCCAGCGGATTTAATACAGGGGGCACTGAAGCTTTCTTT. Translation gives CASGFNTGGTEAFF.

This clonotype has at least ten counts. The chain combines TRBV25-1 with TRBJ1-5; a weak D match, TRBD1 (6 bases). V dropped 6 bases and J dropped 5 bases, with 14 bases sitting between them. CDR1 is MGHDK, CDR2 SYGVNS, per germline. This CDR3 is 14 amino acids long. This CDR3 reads CASSEQGYDQPQHF. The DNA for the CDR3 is TGTGCCAGCAGCGAACAGGGATATGATCAGCCCCAGCATTTT.

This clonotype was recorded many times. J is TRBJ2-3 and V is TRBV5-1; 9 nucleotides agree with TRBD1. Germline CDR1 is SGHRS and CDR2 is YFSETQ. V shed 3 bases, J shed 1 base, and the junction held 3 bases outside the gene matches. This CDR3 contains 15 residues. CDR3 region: CASSSGQGGTDTQYF. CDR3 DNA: TGCGCCAGCAGCTCGGGACAGGGCGGCACAGATACGCAGTATTTT.

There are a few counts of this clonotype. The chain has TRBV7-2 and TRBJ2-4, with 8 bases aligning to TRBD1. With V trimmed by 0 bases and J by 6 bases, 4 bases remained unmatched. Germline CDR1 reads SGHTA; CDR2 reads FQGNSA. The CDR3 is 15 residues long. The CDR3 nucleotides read TGTGCCAGCAGCTTAGCGCTACAGGGGGTAAACATTCAGTACTTC. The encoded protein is CASSLALQGVNIQYF.

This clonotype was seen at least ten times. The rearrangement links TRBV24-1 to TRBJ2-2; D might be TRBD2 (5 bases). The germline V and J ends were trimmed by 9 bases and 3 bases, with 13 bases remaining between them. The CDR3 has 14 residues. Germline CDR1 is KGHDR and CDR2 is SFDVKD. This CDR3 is CATQIPGDTGELFF. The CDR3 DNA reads TGTGCCACCCAAATTCCCGGGGACACCGGGGAGCTGTTTTTT.

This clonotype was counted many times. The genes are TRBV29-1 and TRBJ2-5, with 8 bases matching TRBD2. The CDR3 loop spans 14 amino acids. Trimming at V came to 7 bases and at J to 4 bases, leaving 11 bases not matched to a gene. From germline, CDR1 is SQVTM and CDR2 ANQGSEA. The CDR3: CSAHRRGAVETQYF. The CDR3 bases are TGCAGCGCCCATAGGCGGGGGGCGGTAGAGACCCAGTACTTC.

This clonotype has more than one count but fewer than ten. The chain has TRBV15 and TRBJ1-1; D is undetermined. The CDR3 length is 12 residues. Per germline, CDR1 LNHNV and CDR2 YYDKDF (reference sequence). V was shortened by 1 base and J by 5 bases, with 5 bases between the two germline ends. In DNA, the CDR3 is TGTGCCACCAGCAGAGTTCGGACTGAAGCTTTCTTT. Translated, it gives CATSRVRTEAFF.

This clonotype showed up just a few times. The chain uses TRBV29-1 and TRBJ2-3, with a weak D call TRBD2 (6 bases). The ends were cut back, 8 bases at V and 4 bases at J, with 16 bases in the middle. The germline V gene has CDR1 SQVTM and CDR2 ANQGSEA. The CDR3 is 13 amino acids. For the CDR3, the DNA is TGCAGCATTAAGGGAGGTTTTGCAGATACGCAGTATTTT. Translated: CSIKGGFADTQYF.

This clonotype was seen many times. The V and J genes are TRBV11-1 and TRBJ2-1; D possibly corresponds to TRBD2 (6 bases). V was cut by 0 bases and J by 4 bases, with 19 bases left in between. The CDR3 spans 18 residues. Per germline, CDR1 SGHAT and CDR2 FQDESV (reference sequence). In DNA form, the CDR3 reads TGTGCCAGCAGCTTAGCCGAACTAGCCCGACTCCCTTACAATGAGCAGTTCTTC. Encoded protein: CASSLAELARLPYNEQFF.